This TCR beta chain is drawn from a study of blood T cell repertoires in COVID-19. Study overall: From T cells, B-cell-depleted T cells, or PBMCs came the material, which was cDNA or gDNA.

The trim removed 6 bases at V and 4 bases at J, leaving 16 bases unmatched. Germline CDR1 and CDR2: LGHNT and FRNRAP. This CDR3 has 17 amino acids. Methods used by the authors: Amplified reference gene primers provided the basis for estimating nucleated cell counts. Assay used: immunoSEQ multiplex PCR; TCRdb lists only in-frame clones, some missing. That table is the source of V, J and clone size, and D and trimming were worked out from the DNA. The sample lists over 200,000 clones; over 80% were seen once. One Seattle source followed patients from active infection through their disease course. The V and J genes are TRBV12-5 and TRBJ2-3, with TRBD2 identical over 7 bases. The clonotype was recovered from a man aged 30 to 45 with COVID-19, enrolled during active disease. Sequences were obtained from peripheral blood. The CDR3 spells CASGPPGGPHSPDTQYF. Here the CDR3 DNA reads TGTGCTAGTGGCCCACCGGGGGGACCCCATTCCCCAGATACGCAGTATTTT.